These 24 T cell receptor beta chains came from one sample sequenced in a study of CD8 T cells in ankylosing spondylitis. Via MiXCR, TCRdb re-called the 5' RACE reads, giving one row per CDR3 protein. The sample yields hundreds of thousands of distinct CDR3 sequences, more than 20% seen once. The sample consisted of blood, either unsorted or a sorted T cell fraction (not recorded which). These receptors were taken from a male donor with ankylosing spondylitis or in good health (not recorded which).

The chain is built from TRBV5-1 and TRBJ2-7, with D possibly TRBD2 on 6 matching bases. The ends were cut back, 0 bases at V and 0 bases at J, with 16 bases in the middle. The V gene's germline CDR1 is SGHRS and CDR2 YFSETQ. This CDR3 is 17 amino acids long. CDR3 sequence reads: CASSLDPAGRTSYEQYF. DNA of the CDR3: TGCGCCAGCAGCTTGGATCCGGCGGGGCGTACCTCCTACGAGCAGTACTTC.

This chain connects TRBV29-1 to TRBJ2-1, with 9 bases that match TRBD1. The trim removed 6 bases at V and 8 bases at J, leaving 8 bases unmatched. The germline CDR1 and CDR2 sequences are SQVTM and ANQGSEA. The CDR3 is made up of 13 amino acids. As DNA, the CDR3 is TGCAGCGTCGAACGGGACAGGGACGATGAGCAGTTCTTC. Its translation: CSVERDRDDEQFF.

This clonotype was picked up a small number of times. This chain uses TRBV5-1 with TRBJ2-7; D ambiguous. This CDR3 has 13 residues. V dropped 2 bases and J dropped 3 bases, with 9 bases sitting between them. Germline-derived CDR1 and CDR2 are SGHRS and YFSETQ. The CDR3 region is CASSLDLGYEQYF. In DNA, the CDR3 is TGCGCCAGCAGCTTAGACCTAGGCTACGAGCAGTACTTC.

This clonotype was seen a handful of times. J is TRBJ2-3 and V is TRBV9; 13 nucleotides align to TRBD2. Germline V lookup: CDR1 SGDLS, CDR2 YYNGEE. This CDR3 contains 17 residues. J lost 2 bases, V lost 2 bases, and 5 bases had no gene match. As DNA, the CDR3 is TGTGCCAGCAGCGTTTGGACTAGCGGGGGACCCACAGATACGCAGTATTTT. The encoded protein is CASSVWTSGGPTDTQYF.

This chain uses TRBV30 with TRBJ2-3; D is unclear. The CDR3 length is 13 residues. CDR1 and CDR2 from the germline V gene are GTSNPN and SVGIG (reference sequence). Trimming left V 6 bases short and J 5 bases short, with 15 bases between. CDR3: CACQDLVRDTQYF. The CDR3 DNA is TGTGCCTGTCAGGACCTCGTCAGAGATACGCAGTATTTT.

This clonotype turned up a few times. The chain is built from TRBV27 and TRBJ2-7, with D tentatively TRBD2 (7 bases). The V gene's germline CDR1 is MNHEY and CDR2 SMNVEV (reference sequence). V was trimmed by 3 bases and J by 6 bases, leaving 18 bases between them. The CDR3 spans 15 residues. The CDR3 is CASSLRGGGISEQYF. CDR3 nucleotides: TGTGCCAGCAGTTTGAGGGGAGGGGGAATCAGCGAGCAGTACTTC.

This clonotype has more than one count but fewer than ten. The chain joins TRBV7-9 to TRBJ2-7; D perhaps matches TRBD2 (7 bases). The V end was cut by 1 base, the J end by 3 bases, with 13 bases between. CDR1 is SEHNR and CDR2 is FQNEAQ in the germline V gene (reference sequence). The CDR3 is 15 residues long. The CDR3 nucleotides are TGTGCCAGCAGCTTAGTGCGGGGGCCAAACTACGAGCAGTACTTC. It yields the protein CASSLVRGPNYEQYF.

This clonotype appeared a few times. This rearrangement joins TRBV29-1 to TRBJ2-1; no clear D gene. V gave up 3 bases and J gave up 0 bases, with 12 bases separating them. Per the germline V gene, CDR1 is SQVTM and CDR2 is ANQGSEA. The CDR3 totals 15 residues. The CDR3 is CSVDPGGGSYNEQFF. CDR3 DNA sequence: TGCAGCGTTGACCCGGGCGGCGGCTCCTACAATGAGCAGTTCTTC.

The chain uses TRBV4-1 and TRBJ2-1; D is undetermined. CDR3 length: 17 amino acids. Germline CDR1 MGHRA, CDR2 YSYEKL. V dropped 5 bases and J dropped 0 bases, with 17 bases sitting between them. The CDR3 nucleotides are TGCGCCAGCAGCAAAGGTCGGACGGAGAGCTCCTACAATGAGCAGTTCTTC. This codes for CASSKGRTESSYNEQFF.

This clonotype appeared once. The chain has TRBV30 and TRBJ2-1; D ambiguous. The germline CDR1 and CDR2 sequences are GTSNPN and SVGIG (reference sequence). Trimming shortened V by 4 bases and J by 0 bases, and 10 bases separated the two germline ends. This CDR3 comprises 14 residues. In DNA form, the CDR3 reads TGTGCCTGGAACGGCGGCGTCTCCTACAATGAGCAGTTCTTC. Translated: CAWNGGVSYNEQFF.

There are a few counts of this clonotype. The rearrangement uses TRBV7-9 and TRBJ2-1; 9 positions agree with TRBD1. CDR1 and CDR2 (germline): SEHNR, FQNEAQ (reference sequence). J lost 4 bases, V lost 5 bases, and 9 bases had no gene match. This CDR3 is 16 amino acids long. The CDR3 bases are TGTGCCAGCAGCCCCAAGTTCGACAGGGGGTACAATGAGCAGTTCTTC. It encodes CASSPKFDRGYNEQFF.

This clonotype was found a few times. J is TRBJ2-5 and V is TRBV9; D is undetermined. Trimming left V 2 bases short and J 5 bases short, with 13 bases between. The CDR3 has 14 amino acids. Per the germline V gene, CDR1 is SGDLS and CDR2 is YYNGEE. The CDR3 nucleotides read TGTGCCAGCAGCGTGAGACCTAATCGGGAGACCCAGTACTTC. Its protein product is CASSVRPNRETQYF.

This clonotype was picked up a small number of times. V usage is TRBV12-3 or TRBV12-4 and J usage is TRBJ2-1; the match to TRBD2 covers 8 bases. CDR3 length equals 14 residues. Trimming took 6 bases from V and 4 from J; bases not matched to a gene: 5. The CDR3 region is CASRAPGGYNEQFF. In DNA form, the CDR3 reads TGTGCCAGCAGAGCCCCGGGGGGGTACAATGAGCAGTTCTTC.

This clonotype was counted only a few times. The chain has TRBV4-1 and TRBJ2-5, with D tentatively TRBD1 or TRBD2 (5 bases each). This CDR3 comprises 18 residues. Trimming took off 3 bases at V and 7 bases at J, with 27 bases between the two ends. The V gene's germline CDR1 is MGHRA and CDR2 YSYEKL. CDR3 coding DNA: TGCGCCAGCAGCCAGGAACTGGGGCTCCGGGACGCTCGGAGGACCCAGTACTTC. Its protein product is CASSQELGLRDARRTQYF.

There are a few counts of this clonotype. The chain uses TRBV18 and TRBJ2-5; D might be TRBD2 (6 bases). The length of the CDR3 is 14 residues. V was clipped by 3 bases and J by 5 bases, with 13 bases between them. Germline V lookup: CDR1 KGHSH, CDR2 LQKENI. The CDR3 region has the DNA TGTGCCAGCTCACCTTTCGGGACTTTGGAGACCCAGTACTTC. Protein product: CASSPFGTLETQYF. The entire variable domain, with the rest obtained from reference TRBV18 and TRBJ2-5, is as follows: NAGVMQNPRHLVRRRGQEARLRCSPMKGHSHVYWYRQLPEEGLKFMVYLQKENIIDESGMPKERFSAEFPKEGPSILRIQQVVRGDSAAYFCASSPFGTLETQYFGPGTRLLVL.

The DNA for the CDR3 is TGTGCCAGCAGCTTAGTGGGACAGGGGGTGGGTGAGCAGTTCTTC. Its protein product is CASSLVGQGVGEQFF. The chain has TRBV7-9 and TRBJ2-1, with 11 bases identical to TRBD1. Trimming cost V 1 base and J 9 bases; bases outside gene matches: 5. Germline V gene data show CDR1 as SEHNR and CDR2 as FQNEAQ (reference sequence). CDR3 length: 15 residues.

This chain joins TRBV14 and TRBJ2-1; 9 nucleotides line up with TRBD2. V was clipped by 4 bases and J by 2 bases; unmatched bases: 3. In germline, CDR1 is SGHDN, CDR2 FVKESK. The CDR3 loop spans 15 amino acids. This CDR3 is CASSPRGGTYNEQFF. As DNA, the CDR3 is TGTGCCAGCAGCCCGCGGGGGGGCACCTACAATGAGCAGTTCTTC.

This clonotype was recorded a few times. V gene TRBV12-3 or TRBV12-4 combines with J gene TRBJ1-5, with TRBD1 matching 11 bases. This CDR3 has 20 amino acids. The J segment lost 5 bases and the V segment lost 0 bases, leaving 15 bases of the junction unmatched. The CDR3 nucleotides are TGTGCCAGCAGTTTAGCGGGGGGGACAGGGGGAAAGCATGTGGATCAGCCCCAGCATTTT. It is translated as CASSLAGGTGGKHVDQPQHF.

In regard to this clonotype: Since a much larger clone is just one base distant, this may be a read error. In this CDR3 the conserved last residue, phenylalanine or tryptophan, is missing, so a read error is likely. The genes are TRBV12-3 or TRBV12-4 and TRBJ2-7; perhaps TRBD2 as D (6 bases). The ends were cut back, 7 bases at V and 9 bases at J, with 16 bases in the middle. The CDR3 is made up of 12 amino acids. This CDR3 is CASTLGGLPQYL. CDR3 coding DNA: TGTGCCAGCACCCTTGGAGGGCTGCCGCAGTACCTC.

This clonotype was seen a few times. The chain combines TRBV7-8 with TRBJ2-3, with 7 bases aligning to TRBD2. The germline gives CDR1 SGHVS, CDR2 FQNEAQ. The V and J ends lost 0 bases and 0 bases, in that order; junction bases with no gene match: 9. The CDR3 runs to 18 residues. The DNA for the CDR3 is TGTGCCAGCAGCTTAGCGCTGTCTAGCGGTTCTAGCACAGATACGCAGTATTTT. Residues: CASSLALSSGSSTDTQYF.

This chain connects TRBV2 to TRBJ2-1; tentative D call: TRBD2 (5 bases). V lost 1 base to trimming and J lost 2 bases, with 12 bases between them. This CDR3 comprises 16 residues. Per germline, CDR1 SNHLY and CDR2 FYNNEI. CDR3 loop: CASSEDTGIAYNEQFF. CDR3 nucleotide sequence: TGTGCCAGCAGTGAAGATACGGGGATAGCCTACAATGAGCAGTTCTTC.

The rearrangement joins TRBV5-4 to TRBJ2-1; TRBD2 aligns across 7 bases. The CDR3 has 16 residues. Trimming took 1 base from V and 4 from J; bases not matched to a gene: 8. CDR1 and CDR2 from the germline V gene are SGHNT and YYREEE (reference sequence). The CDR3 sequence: CASSLSSMGLYNEQFF. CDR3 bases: TGTGCCAGCAGCTTGTCGTCTATGGGACTATACAATGAGCAGTTCTTC.

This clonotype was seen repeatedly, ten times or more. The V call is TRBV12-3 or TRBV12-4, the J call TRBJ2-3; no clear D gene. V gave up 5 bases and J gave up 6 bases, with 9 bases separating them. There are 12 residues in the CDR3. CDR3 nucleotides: TGTGCCAGCAGTCGTCTAGGGGATACGCAGTATTTT. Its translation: CASSRLGDTQYF.

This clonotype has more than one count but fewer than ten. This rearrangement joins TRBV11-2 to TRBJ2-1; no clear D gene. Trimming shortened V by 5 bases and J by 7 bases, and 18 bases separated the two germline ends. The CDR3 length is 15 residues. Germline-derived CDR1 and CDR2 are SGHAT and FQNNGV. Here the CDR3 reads CASSDQVLSKNEQFF. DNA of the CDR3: TGTGCCAGCAGCGATCAGGTATTAAGTAAGAATGAGCAGTTCTTC.